This T cell receptor (beta chain) is drawn from a study of identical twins. A universal primer site came from template switching; cDNA carried unique molecular identifiers. Via MiXCR, TCRdb re-called the 5' RACE reads, giving one row per CDR3 protein. The sample lists fewer than 350,000 distinct CDR3 sequences; about 8.9% were seen once. Study findings and constraints: Beta out-of-frame sequences displayed a weaker excess of sharing between twins.

With regard to this clonotype: No antigen is known for it.

The same sample was also used in a study of yellow fever vaccine responses in identical twins. That publication notes: Reportedly, the response of twins' T cells to the vaccine seemed partly convergent, partly personalized.

The sequenced sample was memory (CD45RO+) T cells sorted from blood. This clonotype originated in a woman younger than 35 in good health.

DNA for the CDR3: TGTGCCAGCAGCTTAGAGCGGGGAAATGAGCAGTTCTTC. This translates into CASSLERGNEQFF. The chain joins TRBV11-2 to TRBJ2-1; TRBD2 is a possible D gene (6 bases). V was shortened by 0 bases and J by 7 bases, with 7 bases between the two germline ends. The CDR3 covers 13 residues. Germline values: CDR1 SGHAT, CDR2 FQNNGV.